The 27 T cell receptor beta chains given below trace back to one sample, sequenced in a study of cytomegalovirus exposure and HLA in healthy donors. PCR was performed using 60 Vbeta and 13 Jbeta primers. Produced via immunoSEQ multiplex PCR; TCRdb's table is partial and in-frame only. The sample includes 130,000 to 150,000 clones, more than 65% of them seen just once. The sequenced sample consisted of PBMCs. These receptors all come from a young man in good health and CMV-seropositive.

The CDR3 region is CASSLAGQGAHQPQHF. CDR3 bases: TGTGCCAGCAGCCTCGCGGGACAGGGGGCGCATCAGCCCCAGCATTTT. This chain uses TRBV28 with TRBJ1-5; 12 bases are shared with TRBD1. V shed 6 bases and J 5 bases; nucleotides not matched to a gene: 8. The germline V gene encodes CDR1 MDHEN and CDR2 SYDVKM. The CDR3 runs 16 residues.

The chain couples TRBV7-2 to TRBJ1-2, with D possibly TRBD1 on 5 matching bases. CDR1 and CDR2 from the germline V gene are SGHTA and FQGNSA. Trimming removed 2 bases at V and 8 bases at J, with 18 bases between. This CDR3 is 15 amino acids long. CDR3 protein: CASSLKGGGEGGYTF. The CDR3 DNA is TGTGCCAGCAGCTTAAAGGGCGGGGGGGAAGGAGGCTACACCTTC.

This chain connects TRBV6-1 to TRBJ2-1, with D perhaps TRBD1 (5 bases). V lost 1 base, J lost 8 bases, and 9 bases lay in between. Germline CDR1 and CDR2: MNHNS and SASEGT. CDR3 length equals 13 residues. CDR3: CASSEERGYEQFF. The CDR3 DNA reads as TGTGCCAGCAGTGAAGAAAGGGGCTATGAGCAGTTCTTC.

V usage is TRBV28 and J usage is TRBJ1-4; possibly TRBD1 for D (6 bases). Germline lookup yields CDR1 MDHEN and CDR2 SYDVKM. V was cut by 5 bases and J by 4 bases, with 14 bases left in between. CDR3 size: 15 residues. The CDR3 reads CASSTPGDGNEKLFF. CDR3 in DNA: TGTGCCAGCAGTACCCCAGGGGACGGTAATGAAAAACTGTTTTTT.

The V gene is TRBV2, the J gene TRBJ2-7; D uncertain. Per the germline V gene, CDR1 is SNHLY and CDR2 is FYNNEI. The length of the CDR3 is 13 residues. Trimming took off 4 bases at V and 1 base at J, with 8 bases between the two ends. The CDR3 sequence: CASSGAMSYEQYF. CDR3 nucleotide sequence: TGTGCCAGCAGTGGCGCCATGTCCTACGAGCAGTACTTC.

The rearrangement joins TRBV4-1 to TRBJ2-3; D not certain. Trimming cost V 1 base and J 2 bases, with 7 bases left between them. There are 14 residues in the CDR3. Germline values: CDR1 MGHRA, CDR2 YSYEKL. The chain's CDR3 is CASSQAGITDTQYF. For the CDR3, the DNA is TGCGCCAGCAGCCAAGCAGGAATCACAGATACGCAGTATTTT.

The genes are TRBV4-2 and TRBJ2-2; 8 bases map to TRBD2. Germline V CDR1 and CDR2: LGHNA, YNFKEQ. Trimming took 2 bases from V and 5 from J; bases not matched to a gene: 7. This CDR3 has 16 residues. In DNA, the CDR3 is TGTGCCAGCAGCCAAACAGCGGGAGCGGGGACCGGGGAGCTGTTTTTT. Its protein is CASSQTAGAGTGELFF.

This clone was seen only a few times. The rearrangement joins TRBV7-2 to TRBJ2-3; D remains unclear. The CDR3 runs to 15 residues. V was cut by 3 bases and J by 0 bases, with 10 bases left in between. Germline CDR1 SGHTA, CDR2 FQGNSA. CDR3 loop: CASSFLSVSTDTQYF. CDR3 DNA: TGTGCCAGCAGCTTCTTATCGGTTAGCACAGATACGCAGTATTTT.

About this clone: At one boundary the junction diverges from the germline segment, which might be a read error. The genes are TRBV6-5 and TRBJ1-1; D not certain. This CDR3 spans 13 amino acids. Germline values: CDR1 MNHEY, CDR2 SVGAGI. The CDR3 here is CASGLELKTEAFF. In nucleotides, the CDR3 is TGTGCCAGCGGCTTGGAGTTGAAAACTGAAGCTTTCTTT.

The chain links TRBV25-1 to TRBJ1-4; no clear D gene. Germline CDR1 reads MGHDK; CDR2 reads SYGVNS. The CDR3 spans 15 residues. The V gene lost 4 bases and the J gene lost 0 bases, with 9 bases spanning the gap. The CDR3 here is CASSVRSTTNEKLFF. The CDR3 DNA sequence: TGTGCCAGCAGTGTAAGGAGTACAACTAATGAAAAACTGTTTTTT.

CDR3 region: CASSWGTGMSTEAFF. The CDR3 DNA sequence: TGCGCCAGCAGCTGGGGAACAGGGATGAGCACTGAAGCTTTCTTT. The V call is TRBV5-1, the J call TRBJ1-1; D possibly corresponds to TRBD1 (6 bases). From germline, CDR1 is SGHRS and CDR2 YFSETQ. The CDR3 is made up of 15 amino acids. V lost 3 bases and J 4 bases, leaving 16 bases between the germline ends.

The CDR3 spells CASSHDSFNTEAFF. As DNA, the CDR3 is TGTGCCAGCTCTCATGACAGTTTCAACACTGAAGCTTTCTTT. The V gene is TRBV18, the J gene TRBJ1-1; tentatively, D is TRBD1 (5 bases). V lost 6 bases to trimming and J lost 2 bases, with 13 bases between them. CDR1 and CDR2 from the germline V gene are KGHSH and LQKENI. There are 14 residues in the CDR3.

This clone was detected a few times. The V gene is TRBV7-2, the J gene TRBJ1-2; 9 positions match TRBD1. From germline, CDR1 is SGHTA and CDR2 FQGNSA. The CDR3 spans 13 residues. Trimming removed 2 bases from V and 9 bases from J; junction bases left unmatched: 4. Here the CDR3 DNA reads TGTGCCAGCAGCTTACGGGACAGGGACAGCTACACCTTC. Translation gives CASSLRDRDSYTF.

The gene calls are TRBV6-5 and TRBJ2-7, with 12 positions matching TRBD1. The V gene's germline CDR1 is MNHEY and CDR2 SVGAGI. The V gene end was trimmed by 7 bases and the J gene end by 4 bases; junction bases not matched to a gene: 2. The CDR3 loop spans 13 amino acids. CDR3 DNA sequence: TGTGCCAGCATGGGACAGGGGGCTTACGAGCAGTACTTC. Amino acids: CASMGQGAYEQYF.

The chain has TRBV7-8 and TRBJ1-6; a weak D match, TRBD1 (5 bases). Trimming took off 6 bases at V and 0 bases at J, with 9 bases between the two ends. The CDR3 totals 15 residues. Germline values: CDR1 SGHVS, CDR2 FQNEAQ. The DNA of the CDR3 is TGTGCCAGCAGTCGCGACAGCTCCTATAATTCACCCCTCCACTTT. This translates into CASSRDSSYNSPLHF.

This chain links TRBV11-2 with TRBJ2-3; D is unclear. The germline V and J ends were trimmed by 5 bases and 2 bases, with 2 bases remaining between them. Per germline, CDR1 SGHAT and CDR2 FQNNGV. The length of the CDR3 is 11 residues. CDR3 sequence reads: CASSLTDTQYF. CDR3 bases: TGTGCCAGCAGCCTCACAGATACGCAGTATTTT. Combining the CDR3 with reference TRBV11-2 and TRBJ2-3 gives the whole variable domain EAGVAQSPRYKIIEKRQSVAFWCNPISGHATLYWYQQILGQGPKLLIQFQNNGVVDDSQLPKDRFSAERLKGVDSTLKIQPAKLEDSAVYLCASSLTDTQYFGPGTRLTVL.

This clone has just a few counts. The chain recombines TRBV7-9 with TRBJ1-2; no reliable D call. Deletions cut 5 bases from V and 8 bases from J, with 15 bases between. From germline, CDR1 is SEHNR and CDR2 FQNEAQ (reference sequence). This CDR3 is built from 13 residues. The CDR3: CASSSLPARGYTF. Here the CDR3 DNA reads TGTGCCAGCAGCAGCCTACCGGCTAGGGGCTACACCTTC.

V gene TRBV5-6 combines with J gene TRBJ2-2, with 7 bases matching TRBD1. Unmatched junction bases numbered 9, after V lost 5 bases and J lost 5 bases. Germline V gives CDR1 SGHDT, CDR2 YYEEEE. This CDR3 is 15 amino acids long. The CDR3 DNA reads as TGTGCCAGCAGATCTACAGGGGTACGGACCGGGGAGCTGTTTTTT. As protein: CASRSTGVRTGELFF.

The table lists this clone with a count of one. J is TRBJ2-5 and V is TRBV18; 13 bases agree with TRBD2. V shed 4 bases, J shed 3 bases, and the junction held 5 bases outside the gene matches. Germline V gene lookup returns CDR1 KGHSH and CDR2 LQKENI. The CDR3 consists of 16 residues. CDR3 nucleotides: TGTGCCAGCTCACGAGGACTAGCGGGGGAGAAAGAGACCCAGTACTTC. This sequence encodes CASSRGLAGEKETQYF.

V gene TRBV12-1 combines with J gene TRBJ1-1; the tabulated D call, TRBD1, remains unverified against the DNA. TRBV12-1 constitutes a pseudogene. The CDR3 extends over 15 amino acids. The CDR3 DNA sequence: TGTGCCAGCAGCGTTGACAGGGGGCTGAACACTGAAGCTTTCTTT. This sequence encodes CASSVDRGLNTEAFF.

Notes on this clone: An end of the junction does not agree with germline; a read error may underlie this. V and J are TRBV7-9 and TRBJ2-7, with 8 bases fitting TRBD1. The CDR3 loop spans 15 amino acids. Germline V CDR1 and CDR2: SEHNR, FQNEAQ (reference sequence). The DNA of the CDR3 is TGTTCCAGCAGCCGCTCGACAGGGGAGTCCTACGAGCAGTACTTC. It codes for CSSSRSTGESYEQYF. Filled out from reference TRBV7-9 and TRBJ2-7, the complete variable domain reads DTGVSQNPRHKITKRGQNVTFRCDPISEHNRLYWYRQTLGQGPEFLTYFQNEAQLEKSRLLSDRFSAERPKGSFSTLEIQRTEQGDSAMYLCSSSRSTGESYEQYFGPGTRLTVT.

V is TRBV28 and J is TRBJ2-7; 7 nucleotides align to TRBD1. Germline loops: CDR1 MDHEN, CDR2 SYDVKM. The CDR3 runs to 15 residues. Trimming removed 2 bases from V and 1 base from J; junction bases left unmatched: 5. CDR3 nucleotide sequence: TGTGCCAGCAGTTTAAGTCGGACAGGTTCCTACGAGCAGTACTTC. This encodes CASSLSRTGSYEQYF.

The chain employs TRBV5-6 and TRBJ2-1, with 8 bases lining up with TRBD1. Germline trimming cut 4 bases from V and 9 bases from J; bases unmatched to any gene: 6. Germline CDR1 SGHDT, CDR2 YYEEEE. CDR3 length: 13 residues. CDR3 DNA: TGTGCCAGCAGCCCGCAGGGGGCTAGTGAGCAGTTCTTC. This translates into CASSPQGASEQFF.

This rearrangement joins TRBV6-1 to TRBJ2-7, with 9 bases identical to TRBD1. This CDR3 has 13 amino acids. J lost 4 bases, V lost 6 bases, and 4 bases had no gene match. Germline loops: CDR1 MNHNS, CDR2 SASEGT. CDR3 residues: CASSWDRAYEQYF. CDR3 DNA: TGTGCCAGCAGCTGGGACAGGGCTTACGAGCAGTACTTC.

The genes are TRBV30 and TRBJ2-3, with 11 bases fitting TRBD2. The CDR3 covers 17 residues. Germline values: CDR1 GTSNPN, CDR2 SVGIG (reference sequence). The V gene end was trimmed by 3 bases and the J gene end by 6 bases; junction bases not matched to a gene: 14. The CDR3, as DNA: TGTGCCTGGAGCGCCCGAATCACTAGCGGGGGCCCGGATACGCAGTATTTT. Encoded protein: CAWSARITSGGPDTQYF.

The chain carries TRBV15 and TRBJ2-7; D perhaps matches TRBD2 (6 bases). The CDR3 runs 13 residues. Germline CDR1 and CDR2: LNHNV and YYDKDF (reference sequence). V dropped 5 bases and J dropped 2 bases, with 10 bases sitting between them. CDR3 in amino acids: CATSAGRTYEQYF. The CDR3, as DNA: TGTGCCACCAGCGCGGGACGGACCTACGAGCAGTACTTC.

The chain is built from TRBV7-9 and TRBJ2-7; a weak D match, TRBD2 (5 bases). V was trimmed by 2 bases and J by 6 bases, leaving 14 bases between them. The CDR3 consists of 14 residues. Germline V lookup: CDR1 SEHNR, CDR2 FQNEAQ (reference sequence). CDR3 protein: CASSLTGVAGEQYF. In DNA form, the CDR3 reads TGTGCCAGCAGCTTAACCGGGGTGGCGGGCGAGCAGTACTTC.